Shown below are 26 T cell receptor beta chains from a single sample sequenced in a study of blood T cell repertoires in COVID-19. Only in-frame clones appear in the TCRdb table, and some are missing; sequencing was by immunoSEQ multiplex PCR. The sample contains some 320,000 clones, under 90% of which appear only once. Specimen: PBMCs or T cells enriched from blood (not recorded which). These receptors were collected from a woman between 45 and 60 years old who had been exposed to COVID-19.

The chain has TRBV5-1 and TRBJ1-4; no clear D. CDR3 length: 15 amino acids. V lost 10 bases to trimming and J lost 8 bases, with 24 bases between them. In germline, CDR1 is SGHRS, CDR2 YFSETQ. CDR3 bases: TGCGCCGGCACCTCGTTGGCGGGGAAGGAGGAAAAACTGTTTTTT. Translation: CAGTSLAGKEEKLFF.

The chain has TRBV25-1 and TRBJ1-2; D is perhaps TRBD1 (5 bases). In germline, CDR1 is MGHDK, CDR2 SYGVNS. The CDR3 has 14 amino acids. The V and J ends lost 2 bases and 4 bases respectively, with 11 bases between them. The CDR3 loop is CASSETGRSYGYTF. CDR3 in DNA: TGTGCCAGCAGTGAAACAGGTCGCAGCTATGGCTACACCTTC.

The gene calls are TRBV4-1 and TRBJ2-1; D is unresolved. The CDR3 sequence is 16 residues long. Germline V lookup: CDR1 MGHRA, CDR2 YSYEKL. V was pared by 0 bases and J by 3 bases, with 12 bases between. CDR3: CASSQESEKYYNEQFF. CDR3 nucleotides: TGCGCCAGCAGCCAAGAAAGCGAGAAATACTACAATGAGCAGTTCTTC.

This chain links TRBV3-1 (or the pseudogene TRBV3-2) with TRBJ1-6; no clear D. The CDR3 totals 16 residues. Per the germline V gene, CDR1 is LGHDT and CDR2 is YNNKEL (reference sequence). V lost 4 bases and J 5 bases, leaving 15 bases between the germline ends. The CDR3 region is CASSPLGSGDNSPLHF. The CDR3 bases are TGTGCCAGCAGCCCGCTGGGCTCCGGGGATAATTCACCCCTCCACTTT.

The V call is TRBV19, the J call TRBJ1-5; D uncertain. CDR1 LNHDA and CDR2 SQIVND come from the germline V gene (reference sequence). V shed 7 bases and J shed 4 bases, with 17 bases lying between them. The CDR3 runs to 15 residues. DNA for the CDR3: TGTGCCAGTACCTCCCTCTCGGTGGTAAATCAGCCCCAGCATTTT. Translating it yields CASTSLSVVNQPQHF.

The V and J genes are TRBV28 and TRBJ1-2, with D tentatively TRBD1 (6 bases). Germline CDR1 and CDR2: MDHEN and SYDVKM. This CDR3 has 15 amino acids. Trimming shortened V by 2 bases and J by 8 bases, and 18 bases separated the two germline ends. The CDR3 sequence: CASSLIRGGGGGYTF. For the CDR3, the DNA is TGTGCCAGCAGTTTAATCAGGGGCGGAGGTGGGGGCTACACCTTC.

CDR3 sequence (DNA): TGCGCCAGCAGCTTGTTTACTAGCGGGGAAACCGGGGAGCTGTTTTTT. It yields the protein CASSLFTSGETGELFF. This chain connects TRBV5-1 to TRBJ2-2; 10 nucleotides line up with TRBD2. Trimming cost V 1 base and J 5 bases; bases outside gene matches: 5. Germline-derived CDR1 and CDR2 are SGHRS and YFSETQ. The CDR3 contains 16 residues.

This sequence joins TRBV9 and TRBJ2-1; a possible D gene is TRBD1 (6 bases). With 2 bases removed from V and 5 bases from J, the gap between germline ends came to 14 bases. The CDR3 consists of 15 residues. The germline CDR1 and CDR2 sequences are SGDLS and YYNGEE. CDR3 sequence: CASSVGANSHNEQFF. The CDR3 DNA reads TGTGCCAGCAGCGTGGGGGCGAATTCTCACAATGAGCAGTTCTTC.

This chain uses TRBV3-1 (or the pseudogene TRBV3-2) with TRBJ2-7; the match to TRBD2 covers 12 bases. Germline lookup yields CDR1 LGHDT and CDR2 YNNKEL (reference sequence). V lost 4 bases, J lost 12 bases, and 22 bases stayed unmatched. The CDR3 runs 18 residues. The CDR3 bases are TGTGCCAGCAGCCCTACCTCCTCTAAAGGACTAGCGGGGAGGTGGCGGTACTTC. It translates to CASSPTSSKGLAGRWRYF.

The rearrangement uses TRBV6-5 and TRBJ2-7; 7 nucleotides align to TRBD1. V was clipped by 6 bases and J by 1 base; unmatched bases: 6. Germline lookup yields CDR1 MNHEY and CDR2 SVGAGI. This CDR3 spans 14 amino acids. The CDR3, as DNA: TGTGCCAGCAGACCGAGACAGGGTTCCTACGAGCAGTACTTC. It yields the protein CASRPRQGSYEQYF.

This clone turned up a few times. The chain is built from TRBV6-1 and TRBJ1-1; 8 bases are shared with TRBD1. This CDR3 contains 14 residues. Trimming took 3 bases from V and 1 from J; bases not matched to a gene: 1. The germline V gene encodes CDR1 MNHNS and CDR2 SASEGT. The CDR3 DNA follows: TGTGCCAGCAGTGAGGGACAGGCGAACACTGAAGCTTTCTTT. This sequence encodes CASSEGQANTEAFF.

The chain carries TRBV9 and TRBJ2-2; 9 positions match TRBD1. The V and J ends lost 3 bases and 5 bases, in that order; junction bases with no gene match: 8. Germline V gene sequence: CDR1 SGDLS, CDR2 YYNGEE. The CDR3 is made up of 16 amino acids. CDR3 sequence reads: CASSETGTGMTGELFF. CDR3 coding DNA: TGTGCCAGCAGCGAAACCGGGACAGGGATGACCGGGGAGCTGTTTTTT.

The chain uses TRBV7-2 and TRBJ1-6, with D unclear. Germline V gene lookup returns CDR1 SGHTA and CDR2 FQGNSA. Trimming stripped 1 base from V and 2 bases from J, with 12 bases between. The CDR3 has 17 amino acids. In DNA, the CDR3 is TGTGCCAGCAGCTTAGTGGGAGGTTTCACCTATAATTCACCCCTCCACTTT. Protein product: CASSLVGGFTYNSPLHF.

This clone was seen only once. The CDR3 protein is CATADRGVSTDTQYF. The CDR3 DNA follows: TGTGCCACCGCCGACAGGGGGGTTAGCACAGATACGCAGTATTTT. The chain uses TRBV24-1 and TRBJ2-3, with 9 bases aligning to TRBD1. Germline V gives CDR1 KGHDR, CDR2 SFDVKD. V trimming: 9 bases; J trimming: 0 bases; junction bases outside the gene matches: 6. The CDR3 runs 15 residues.

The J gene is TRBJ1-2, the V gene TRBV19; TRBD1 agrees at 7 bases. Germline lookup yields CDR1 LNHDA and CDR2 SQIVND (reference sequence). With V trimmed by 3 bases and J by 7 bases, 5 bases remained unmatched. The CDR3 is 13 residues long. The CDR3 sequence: CASSIEGALGYTF. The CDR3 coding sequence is TGTGCCAGTAGTATCGAGGGGGCGCTTGGCTACACCTTC.

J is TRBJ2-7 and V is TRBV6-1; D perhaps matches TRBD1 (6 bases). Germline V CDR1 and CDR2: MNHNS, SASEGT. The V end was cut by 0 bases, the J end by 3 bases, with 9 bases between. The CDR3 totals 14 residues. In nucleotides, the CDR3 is TGTGCCAGCAGTGAAGCGACAGGAAGCTACGAGCAGTACTTC. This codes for CASSEATGSYEQYF.

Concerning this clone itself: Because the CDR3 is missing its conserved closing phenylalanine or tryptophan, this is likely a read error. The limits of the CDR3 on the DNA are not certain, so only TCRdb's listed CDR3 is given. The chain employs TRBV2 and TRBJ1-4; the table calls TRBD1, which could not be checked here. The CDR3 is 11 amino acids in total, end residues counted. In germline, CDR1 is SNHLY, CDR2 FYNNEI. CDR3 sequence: CASSEQAVTCI.

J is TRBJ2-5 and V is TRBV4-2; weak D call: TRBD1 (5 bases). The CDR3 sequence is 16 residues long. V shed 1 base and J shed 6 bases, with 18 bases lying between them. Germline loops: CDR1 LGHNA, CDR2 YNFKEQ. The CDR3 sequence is CASSQAAQGMGKTQYF. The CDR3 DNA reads TGTGCCAGCAGCCAAGCCGCGCAGGGTATGGGAAAGACCCAGTACTTC.

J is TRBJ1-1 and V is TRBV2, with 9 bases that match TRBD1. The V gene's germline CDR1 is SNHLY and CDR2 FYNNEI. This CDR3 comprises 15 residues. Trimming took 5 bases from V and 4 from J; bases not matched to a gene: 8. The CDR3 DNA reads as TGTGCCAGCAGTAACCGGGACAGGGCGAGCACTGAAGCTTTCTTT. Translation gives CASSNRDRASTEAFF.

The CDR3 region has the DNA TGTGCCAGCAGCCCTCTTAACACAGATACGCAGTATTTT. Protein: CASSPLNTDTQYF. V and J are TRBV7-2 and TRBJ2-3; D is unresolved. Between the trimmed V and J ends, which lost 5 bases and 2 bases, there was a span of 8 bases. CDR3 length: 13 residues. Germline lookup yields CDR1 SGHTA and CDR2 FQGNSA.

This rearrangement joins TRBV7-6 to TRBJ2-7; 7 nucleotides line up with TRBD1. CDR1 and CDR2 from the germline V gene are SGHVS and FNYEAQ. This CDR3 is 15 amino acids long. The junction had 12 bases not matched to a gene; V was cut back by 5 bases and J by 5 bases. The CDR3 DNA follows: TGTGCCAGCAGCCTACAGGGGACCTCTGCCCACGAGCAGTACTTC. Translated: CASSLQGTSAHEQYF.

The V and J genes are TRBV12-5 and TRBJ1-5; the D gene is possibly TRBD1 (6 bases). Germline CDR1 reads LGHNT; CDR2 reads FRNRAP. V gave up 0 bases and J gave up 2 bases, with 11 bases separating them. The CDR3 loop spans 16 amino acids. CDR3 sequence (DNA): TGTGCTAGTGGTTTGGTACGAGGGGGGGGCAATCAGCCCCAGCATTTT. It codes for CASGLVRGGGNQPQHF.

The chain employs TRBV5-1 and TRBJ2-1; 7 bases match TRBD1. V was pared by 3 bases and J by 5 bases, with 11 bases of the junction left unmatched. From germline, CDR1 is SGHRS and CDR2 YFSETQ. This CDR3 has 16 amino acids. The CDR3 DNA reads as TGCGCCAGCAGCTCCCAACCCCGGGACAGTAACAATGAGCAGTTCTTC. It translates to CASSSQPRDSNNEQFF.

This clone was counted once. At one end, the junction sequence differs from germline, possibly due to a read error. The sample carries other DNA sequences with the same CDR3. CDR3 loop: CASSQDASQETQYF. The CDR3 DNA is TGTGCCAGTAGCCAAGATGCGTCCCAAGAGACCCAGTACTTC. This chain connects TRBV3-1 (or the pseudogene TRBV3-2) to TRBJ2-5; no clear D. Germline V gene data show CDR1 as LGHDT and CDR2 as YNNKEL (reference sequence). The CDR3 length is 14 residues.

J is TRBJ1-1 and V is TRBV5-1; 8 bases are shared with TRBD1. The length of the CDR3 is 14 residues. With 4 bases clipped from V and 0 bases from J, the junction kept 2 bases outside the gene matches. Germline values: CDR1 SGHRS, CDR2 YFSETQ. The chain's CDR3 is CASSMTGVNTEAFF. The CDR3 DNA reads TGCGCCAGCAGCATGACAGGGGTGAACACTGAAGCTTTCTTT.

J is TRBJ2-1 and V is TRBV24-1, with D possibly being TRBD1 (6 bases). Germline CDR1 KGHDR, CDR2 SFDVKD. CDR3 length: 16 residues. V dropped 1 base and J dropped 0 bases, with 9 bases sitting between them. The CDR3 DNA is TGTGCCACCAGTGATTTTGGGGGCAGCTCCTACAATGAGCAGTTCTTC. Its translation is CATSDFGGSSYNEQFF.